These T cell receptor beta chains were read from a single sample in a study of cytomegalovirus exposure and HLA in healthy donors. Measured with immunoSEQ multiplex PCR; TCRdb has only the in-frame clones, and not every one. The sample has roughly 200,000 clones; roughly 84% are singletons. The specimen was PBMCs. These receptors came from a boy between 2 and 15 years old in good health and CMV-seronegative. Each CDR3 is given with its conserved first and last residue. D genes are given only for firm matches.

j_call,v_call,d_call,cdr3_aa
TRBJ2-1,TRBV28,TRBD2,CASRTAGGPNNEQFF
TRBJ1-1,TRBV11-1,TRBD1,CASSPRTGNTEAFF
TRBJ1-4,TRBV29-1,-,CSVGGEKLFF
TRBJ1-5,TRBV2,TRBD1,CASSADRGQGQPQHF
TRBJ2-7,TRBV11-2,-,CASSLDGPGVYEQYF
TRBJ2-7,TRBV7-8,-,CASSFLTVAYEQYF
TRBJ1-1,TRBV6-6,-,CASGPPADEAFF
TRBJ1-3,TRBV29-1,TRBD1,CSVAPTGTGGGNTIYF
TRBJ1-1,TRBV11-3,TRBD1,CASSRTGVLTEAFF
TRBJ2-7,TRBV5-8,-,CASSSDTYEQYF
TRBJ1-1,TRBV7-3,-,CASSSHPGNTEAFF
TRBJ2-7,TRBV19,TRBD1,CATKISGQLSYEQYF
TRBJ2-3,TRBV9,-,CASSAYRVTDTQYF
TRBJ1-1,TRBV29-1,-,CSVEVQGSLSEAFF
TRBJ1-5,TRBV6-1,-,CASSELSNQPQHF
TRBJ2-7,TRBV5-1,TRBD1,CASSGTGQYEQYF
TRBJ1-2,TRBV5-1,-,CASSQPGNYGYTF
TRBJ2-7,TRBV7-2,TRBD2,CASSSRGGLAGDEQYF
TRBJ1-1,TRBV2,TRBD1,CARQGARTEAFF
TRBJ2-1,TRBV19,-,CASTWGDHGDEQFF
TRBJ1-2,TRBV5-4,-,CASSLEGRATSNYGYTF
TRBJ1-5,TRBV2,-,CAAADSRNQPQHF
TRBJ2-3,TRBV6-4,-,CASSDGTSTDTQYF
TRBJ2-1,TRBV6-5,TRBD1,CASRNRGSEFF
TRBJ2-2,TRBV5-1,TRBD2,CASSRTSGLSGELFF
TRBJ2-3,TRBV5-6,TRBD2,CASTGLAGRTDTQYF
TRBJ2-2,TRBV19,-,CASYTGVSTGELFF
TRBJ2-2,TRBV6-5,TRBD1,CASSGQGIAGELFF
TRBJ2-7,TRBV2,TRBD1,CASSLNRGSHEQYF
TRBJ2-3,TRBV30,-,CAWSSGGMWYF
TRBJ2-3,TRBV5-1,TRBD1,CASSHIGQGSTDAQYF
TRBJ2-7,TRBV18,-,CASSPASVSYEQYF
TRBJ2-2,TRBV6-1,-,CATRDRFDTGELFF
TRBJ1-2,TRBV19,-,CASKASGHGYTF
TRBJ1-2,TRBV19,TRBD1,CASSRDRAGGYTF
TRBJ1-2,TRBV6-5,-,CASSFGLGPSYGYTF
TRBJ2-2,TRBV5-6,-,CASSIPGGPGELFF
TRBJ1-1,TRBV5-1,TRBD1,CASSPRQGGKTEAFF
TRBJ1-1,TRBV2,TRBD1,CASSWTGSSSVDTGAFF
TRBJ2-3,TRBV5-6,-,CASSELETDTQYF
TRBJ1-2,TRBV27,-,CASSLSGAVYGYTF
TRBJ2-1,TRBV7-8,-,CASSLGGGLYNEQFF
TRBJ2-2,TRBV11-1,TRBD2,CASSPEGASGRGELFF
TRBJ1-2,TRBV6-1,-,CASSEYGEMDGYTF
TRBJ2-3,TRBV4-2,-,CASSQDRTGAVDGTDTQYF
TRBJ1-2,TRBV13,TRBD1,CASSTPGQGLDYGYTF
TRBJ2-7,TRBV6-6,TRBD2,CASSYTGGDLEQYF
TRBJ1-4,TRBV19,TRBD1,CASNSPGGNEKLFF
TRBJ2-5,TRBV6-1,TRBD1,CASSEVAGGVETQYF
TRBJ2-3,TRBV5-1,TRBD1,CASSFPRGSTDTQYF
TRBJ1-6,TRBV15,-,CATTRDTSYNSPLHF
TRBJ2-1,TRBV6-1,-,CASSSGREQFF